Listed below are T cell receptor beta chains from one sample, sequenced in a study of T cell repertoires in cytomegalovirus infection. What these receptors recognize is not known. TCRdb independently ran MiXCR on the reads; one entry per CDR3 protein. The sample carries roughly 920,000 distinct CDR3 sequences, approximately 31% recorded once. The sample in question was cultured CD8+ T cells from PBMCs, obtained from culture after CMV antigen stimulation. All receptors come from a human donor in good health (CMV status not recorded). Some clones in this sample may be carry-over from other donors' samples. The CDR3 runs from the conserved cysteine through the conserved F or W. Each record gives: clone size, V gene, J gene, D gene, CDR3 DNA, CDR3 protein. D genes are given only for firm matches. The size field is filled for only some rows; it gives once, few, many or a size class.

size: .
V: TRBV27
J: TRBJ1-1
D: TRBD1
DNA: TGTGCCAGCAGTCCAGGGGGTCCCGCTGAAGCTTTCTTT
CDR3: CASSPGGPAEAFF

size: .
V: TRBV5-6
J: TRBJ2-5
D: .
DNA: TGTGCCAGCAGCATCACCACAGGGTGGCCACCGTACGAGACCCAGTACTTC
CDR3: CASSITTGWPPYETQYF

size: .
V: TRBV27
J: TRBJ2-5
D: TRBD1
DNA: TGTGCCAGCAGTTTATCATGGGACAGGGGTTCGTATGAGACCCAGTACTTC
CDR3: CASSLSWDRGSYETQYF

size: .
V: TRBV7-7
J: TRBJ2-2
D: .
DNA: TGTGCTAGCAGCTCAAGGGGGGACCCCAACACCGGGGAGCTGTTTTTT
CDR3: CASSSRGDPNTGELFF

size: .
V: TRBV4-2
J: TRBJ2-1
D: .
DNA: TGTGCCAGCAGCCAAGAGGAAAGGGGGAATGAGCAGTTCTTC
CDR3: CASSQEERGNEQFF

size: .
V: TRBV6-8
J: TRBJ1-6
D: TRBD1
DNA: TGTGCCAGCAGTCCTCCTCGGACAGGAAATTCACCCCTCCACTTT
CDR3: CASSPPRTGNSPLHF

size: many
V: TRBV7-2
J: TRBJ2-1
D: TRBD2
DNA: TGTGCCAGCAGCTTAGGCGGGGGATACTACAATGAGCAGTTCTTC
CDR3: CASSLGGGYYNEQFF

size: once
V: TRBV6-1
J: TRBJ1-1
D: .
DNA: TGTGCCAGCAGACCGGGCCCCTTAGAAGGGATGAACACTGAAGCTTTCTTT
CDR3: CASRPGPLEGMNTEAFF

size: .
V: TRBV5-3
J: TRBJ2-2
D: TRBD2
DNA: TGTGCCAGCAGCTTTCCCGGGACTAGCGGGGGCCTACAGAACACCGCGGAGCTGTTTTTT
CDR3: CASSFPGTSGGLQNTAELFF

size: .
V: TRBV6-6
J: TRBJ1-4
D: .
DNA: TGTGCCAGCAGTGAGTCAACAAGGGCGGTTAATGAAAAACTGTTTTTT
CDR3: CASSESTRAVNEKLFF

size: few
V: TRBV6-6
J: TRBJ1-2
D: .
DNA: TGTGCCAGCAGTGAGACAGCCGTCGGGCTTAAGGACTATGGCTACACCTTC
CDR3: CASSETAVGLKDYGYTF

size: few
V: TRBV7-9
J: TRBJ2-7
D: .
DNA: TGTGCCAGCAGCTTACAGGGACGAAACGGTGAGCAGTACTTC
CDR3: CASSLQGRNGEQYF

size: many
V: TRBV7-2
J: TRBJ2-1
D: .
DNA: TGTGCCAGCAGCTTAGGGCTGGCGGGGGCCCCCAGCTCCTACAATGAGCAGTTCTTC
CDR3: CASSLGLAGAPSSYNEQFF

size: many
V: TRBV7-9
J: TRBJ2-1
D: TRBD2
DNA: TGTGCCAGCAGCAGGTCGACTAGCGGGGGACTCTACAATGAGCAGTTCTTC
CDR3: CASSRSTSGGLYNEQFF

size: once
V: TRBV7-6
J: TRBJ1-2
D: .
DNA: TGTGTCAGCAGCTCCCTCTTGCGACCCAGGGAGTCTGGCTACACCTTC
CDR3: CVSSSLLRPRESGYTF

size: .
V: TRBV6-2/TRBV6-3
J: TRBJ1-1
D: .
DNA: TGTGCCAGCAGTTACTTGACCGTAGATCTTGAAGCTTTCTTT
CDR3: CASSYLTVDLEAFF

size: .
V: TRBV20-1
J: TRBJ1-1
D: .
DNA: TGCAGTGCTTCGAACACCTACACTGAAGCTTTCTTT
CDR3: CSASNTYTEAFF

size: .
V: TRBV6-1
J: TRBJ2-1
D: .
DNA: TGTGCCAGCAAAGACAGGCTGTACAATGAGCAGTTCTTC
CDR3: CASKDRLYNEQFF

size: many
V: TRBV19
J: TRBJ2-3
D: .
DNA: TGTGCCAGCAGCATCGGGGGCACAGATACGCAGTATTTT
CDR3: CASSIGGTDTQYF

size: many
V: TRBV7-2
J: TRBJ1-5
D: TRBD1
DNA: TGTGCCAGCAGCTTAGCTCCGGGACAGGGTTTTGATCAGCCCCAGCATTTT
CDR3: CASSLAPGQGFDQPQHF

size: .
V: TRBV29-1
J: TRBJ1-2
D: TRBD1
DNA: TGCAGCGTAACAGGGGAGGATGGCTACACCTTC
CDR3: CSVTGEDGYTF

size: .
V: TRBV2
J: TRBJ1-2
D: .
DNA: TGTGCCAGCAGTGGGCGCAGAGCCTATGGCTACACCTTC
CDR3: CASSGRRAYGYTF

size: few
V: TRBV12-3/TRBV12-4
J: TRBJ2-1
D: TRBD2
DNA: TGTGCCAGCATCCTTAGCGGGGGCCCTTACAATGAGCAGTTCTTC
CDR3: CASILSGGPYNEQFF

size: .
V: TRBV25-1
J: TRBJ1-2
D: TRBD1
DNA: TGTGCCACCTGGACAGGGGGCAGCTATGGCTACACCTTC
CDR3: CATWTGGSYGYTF

size: many
V: TRBV7-8
J: TRBJ2-2
D: TRBD2
DNA: TGTGCCAGCAGCTTAGTCCCAGGACTAGCGAACACCGGGGAGCTGTTTTTT
CDR3: CASSLVPGLANTGELFF

size: .
V: TRBV9
J: TRBJ1-5
D: .
DNA: TGTGCCAGCAGCGTAGGGGGGGCTGGGCAGCCCCAGCATTTT
CDR3: CASSVGGAGQPQHF

size: .
V: TRBV2
J: TRBJ2-2
D: .
DNA: TGTGCCAGCAGTAGGACCACGAACACCGGGGAGCTGTTTTTT
CDR3: CASSRTTNTGELFF

size: few
V: TRBV7-6
J: TRBJ1-6
D: .
DNA: TGTGCCAGCAGCGCCGGTGACTCACCCCTCCACTTT
CDR3: CASSAGDSPLHF

size: many
V: TRBV7-2
J: TRBJ2-3
D: .
DNA: TGTGCCAGCTTTTCCCTTTCCGGGGATACGCAGTATTTT
CDR3: CASFSLSGDTQYF

size: .
V: TRBV28
J: TRBJ1-1
D: .
DNA: TGTGCCAGCACTATCAGGGTAAGGAACACTGAAGCTTTCTTT
CDR3: CASTIRVRNTEAFF

size: few
V: TRBV27
J: TRBJ1-6
D: .
DNA: TGTGCCAGCAGTTACTCAACCAACTCACCCCTCCACTTT
CDR3: CASSYSTNSPLHF

size: .
V: TRBV5-3
J: TRBJ2-3
D: TRBD2
DNA: TGTGCCAGCAGCCCGACTAGCGGGGGGCCGACAGATACGCAGTATTTT
CDR3: CASSPTSGGPTDTQYF

size: few
V: TRBV5-1
J: TRBJ2-3
D: TRBD2
DNA: TGCGCCAGCAGCTTATCTAGCGGGGGCCTGGATACGCAGTATTTT
CDR3: CASSLSSGGLDTQYF

size: .
V: TRBV27
J: TRBJ1-5
D: .
DNA: TGTGCCAGCAGTTTGAACAGGGCCAATTTGAATCAGCCCCAGCATTTT
CDR3: CASSLNRANLNQPQHF

size: many
V: TRBV7-8
J: TRBJ1-1
D: .
DNA: TGTGCCAGCAGCTTAGATGAGCTCACTGAAGCTTTCTTT
CDR3: CASSLDELTEAFF

size: .
V: TRBV6-5
J: TRBJ1-2
D: .
DNA: TGTGCCAGCAGTTACGAACCGACAGGCACTCCTCGTGGCTACACCTTC
CDR3: CASSYEPTGTPRGYTF

size: many
V: TRBV7-6
J: TRBJ1-5
D: .
DNA: TGTGCCAGCAGCTTACTAGCCTTCAGGGCCCCCAATCAGCCCCAGCATTTT
CDR3: CASSLLAFRAPNQPQHF

size: few
V: TRBV7-2
J: TRBJ1-6
D: .
DNA: TGTGCCAGCATCGAGCGGGAGGGGGGATTGGCCCTCCACTTT
CDR3: CASIEREGGLALHF

size: .
V: TRBV19
J: TRBJ2-1
D: TRBD1
DNA: TGTGCCAGTAGTATAACCGACAGGGTCCCCTACAATGAGCAGTTCTTC
CDR3: CASSITDRVPYNEQFF

size: .
V: TRBV7-7
J: TRBJ2-3
D: .
DNA: TGTGCTAGCACCCCTCTCGACTCCCGCAACTTGAAGGATACGCAGTATTTT
CDR3: CASTPLDSRNLKDTQYF